The TCR beta chain described here comes from a study of cytomegalovirus exposure and HLA in healthy donors. Study results and limitations: About 87% or about 30% of the time was how often most TCR beta V segments were productive, according to an earlier analysis. Sequences of the TCR beta chain were said to predict the HLA-A and HLA-B alleles of most subjects accurately.

Per germline, CDR1 SGHRS and CDR2 YFSETQ. The CDR3 has 14 residues. V lost 1 base and J lost 0, with 7 bases in between. This clone was seen just once. Its specificity is unknown. The PCR employed 60 Vbeta primers together with 13 Jbeta primers. Clones were read by immunoSEQ multiplex PCR, and TCRdb kept only the in-frame ones, dropping some. The profile shows fewer than 200,000 clones, 80% of them singletons. This clonotype was obtained from a middle-aged man in good health and CMV-seronegative. Sequences were obtained from PBMCs. The chain recombines TRBV5-1 with TRBJ2-5, with D possibly being TRBD1 (6 bases). The CDR3 DNA reads as TGCGCCAGCAGCTTGACAGGGTACCAAGAGACCCAGTACTTC. This sequence encodes CASSLTGYQETQYF.